The 9 T cell receptor beta chains listed next were all sequenced from one sample in a study of beta chain features in type 1 diabetes. All of the isolated RNA was reverse transcribed, so expressed TCRB transcripts were sequenced. The assay was immunoSEQ multiplex PCR, and TCRdb's table has in-frame clones only and misses some. Here the sample spans roughly 450,000 clones, approximately 15% being singletons. The material sequenced was naive CD4+ T cells from blood. These receptors were taken from a man aged 25 to 40 in good health.

The CDR3 loop reads CASSVEAGPGELFF. DNA for the CDR3: TGTGCCAGCAGCGTAGAAGCGGGGCCCGGGGAGCTGTTTTTT. The genes are TRBV9 and TRBJ2-2; 7 nucleotides agree with TRBD2. Trimming cost V 0 bases and J 6 bases; bases outside gene matches: 2. Germline values: CDR1 SGDLS, CDR2 YYNGEE. This CDR3 spans 14 amino acids.

This clone was detected only a few times. The chain couples TRBV6-1 to TRBJ1-3; 8 bases fit TRBD1. The CDR3 sequence is 15 residues long. V lost 5 bases and J lost 1; bases outside the gene matches: 4. The germline CDR1 and CDR2 sequences are MNHNS and SASEGT. The CDR3 bases are TGTGCCAGCAGTATTCGGACAGGGTCTGGAAACACCATATATTTT. Its translation is CASSIRTGSGNTIYF.

The chain links TRBV7-2 to TRBJ2-5; 8 bases align to TRBD2. CDR3 length equals 16 residues. The J segment lost 1 base and the V segment lost 1 base, leaving 5 bases of the junction unmatched. Germline V CDR1 and CDR2: SGHTA, FQGNSA. The CDR3 loop reads CASSLGSSGFQETQYF. For the CDR3, the DNA is TGTGCCAGCAGCTTAGGTTCTAGCGGGTTCCAAGAGACCCAGTACTTC.

This rearrangement joins TRBV4-1 to TRBJ2-5; 10 nucleotides match TRBD2. With V trimmed by 1 base and J by 5 bases, 10 bases remained unmatched. The CDR3 has 17 residues. The germline V gene encodes CDR1 MGHRA and CDR2 YSYEKL. The CDR3 region is CASSQVGAGGPQETQYF. CDR3 nucleotide sequence: TGCGCCAGCAGCCAAGTTGGAGCGGGGGGGCCGCAGGAGACCCAGTACTTC.

In this sample, this clone turned up a few times. The chain links TRBV18 to TRBJ2-5; no clear D gene. The CDR3 is 14 residues long. V was pared by 0 bases and J by 5 bases, with 10 bases between. Germline assignment: CDR1 KGHSH and CDR2 LQKENI. The CDR3 DNA reads as TGTGCCAGCTCACCACCGGTAGTCCGGGAGACCCAGTACTTC. Its protein is CASSPPVVRETQYF.

This clone was seen only a few times. The chain couples TRBV2 to TRBJ2-1; 11 nucleotides align to TRBD2. Per germline, CDR1 SNHLY and CDR2 FYNNEI. Losses at the gene ends were 4 bases for V and 9 bases for J; bases not matched to a gene: 8. The CDR3 has 15 residues. The CDR3 sequence: CASSVEASGGTEQFF. CDR3 nucleotide sequence: TGTGCCAGCAGTGTAGAGGCTAGCGGGGGGACTGAGCAGTTCTTC.

This chain connects TRBV15 to TRBJ2-4, with D unresolved. CDR1 and CDR2 (germline): LNHNV, YYDKDF (reference sequence). The CDR3 is 14 residues long. V shed 5 bases and J shed 6 bases, with 14 bases lying between them. CDR3 residues: CATSELLWGNIQYF. The CDR3 region has the DNA TGTGCCACCAGCGAGCTCTTGTGGGGAAACATTCAGTACTTC.

This clone was counted between two and nine times. This sample includes further DNA sequences coding for the same CDR3. V gene TRBV7-2 combines with J gene TRBJ2-5, with TRBD2 identical over 10 bases. The V gene's germline CDR1 is SGHTA and CDR2 FQGNSA. The J segment lost 5 bases and the V segment lost 2 bases, leaving 2 bases of the junction unmatched. CDR3 size: 14 residues. The CDR3 nucleotides are TGTGCCAGCAGCTTAAGCGGGGGGGCTGAGACCCAGTACTTC. Translated: CASSLSGGAETQYF.

This clone has more than one count but fewer than ten. This chain joins TRBV4-1 and TRBJ1-5; 8 bases agree with TRBD1. Per the germline V gene, CDR1 is MGHRA and CDR2 is YSYEKL. This CDR3 spans 15 amino acids. Trimming took 1 base from V and 4 from J; bases not matched to a gene: 3. The CDR3 nucleotides are TGCGCCAGCAGCCAAGCGGACAGGGAAAATCAGCCCCAGCATTTT. It codes for CASSQADRENQPQHF.